The rows below give T cell receptor beta chains drawn from one sample of a study of response to subunit inactivated influenza vaccine. TCRdb redid the calling of the RT-PCR reads with MiXCR, one entry per CDR3 protein. The table records 650,000 or so distinct CDR3 sequences, 11% to 15% of them present only once. The sample in question was PBMCs from blood, obtained approximately 15 days before vaccination. All receptors derive from a man aged 50-60 years who received an inactivated influenza vaccine. Both conserved end residues are part of each CDR3. D genes are given only for firm matches. Rows may omit the clone size; those that give it use once, few, many or a size class.

j_call	clone_size	v_call	d_call	cdr3_nt	cdr3_aa
TRBJ2-5	.	TRBV9	TRBD2	TGTGCCAGCAGCCCCACCGAGCGGGGGGTCACCCAGTACTTC	CASSPTERGVTQYF
TRBJ2-7	many	TRBV7-2	.	TGTGCCAGCAGCCCGGTGGGGGGTTCCTCCTACGAGCAGTACTTC	CASSPVGGSSYEQYF
TRBJ1-1	.	TRBV7-9	TRBD1	TGTGCCAGCAGCTTACGGACAGGGGTATGGGAGGACACTGAAGCTTTCTTT	CASSLRTGVWEDTEAFF
TRBJ1-4	few	TRBV20-1	TRBD1	TGCAGTGCGAGGACAGGTCAAAATGAAAAACTGTTTTTT	CSARTGQNEKLFF
TRBJ2-7	few	TRBV10-3	TRBD2	TGTGCCTCAACGGGGGGGCTAGCGGGAGGGCCGCGCGAGCAGTACTTC	CASTGGLAGGPREQYF
TRBJ2-7	few	TRBV5-1	.	TGCGCCAGCAGCCCGGGACCTTACTACGAGCAGTACTTC	CASSPGPYYEQYF
TRBJ2-1	.	TRBV28	.	TGTGCCAGCAGTTTAGGGTCTAGCGTCAATGAGCAGTTCTTC	CASSLGSSVNEQFF
TRBJ2-3	.	TRBV28	.	TGTGCCAGCAGTTTTTTCGTGGGGGGCACAGATACGCAGTATTTT	CASSFFVGGTDTQYF
TRBJ2-3	few	TRBV7-2	.	TGTGCCAGCAGCTCCCCCCCTAGCGCCCGGGGTACAGATACGCAGTATTTT	CASSSPPSARGTDTQYF
TRBJ2-5	many	TRBV11-2	TRBD1	TGTGCCAGCATAAGGACAGGGGAAGAGACCCAGTACTTC	CASIRTGEETQYF
TRBJ2-1	few	TRBV18	TRBD2	TGTGCCAGCTCACCAGCTCTAGCGGGGGACAATGAGCAGTTCTTC	CASSPALAGDNEQFF
TRBJ2-1	.	TRBV9	TRBD2	TGTGCCAGCAGCGAGAGCGGGAGTAGCCAGTTCTTC	CASSESGSSQFF
TRBJ2-1	many	TRBV4-2	TRBD2	TGTGCCAGCAGCCATTCTCTAGCGGGAGTCGACAATGAGCAGTTCTTC	CASSHSLAGVDNEQFF
TRBJ2-7	.	TRBV7-8	TRBD1	TGTGCCAGCAGCGGAGGACAGGACTACGAGCAGTACTTC	CASSGGQDYEQYF
TRBJ1-1	.	TRBV7-9	.	TGTGCCAGCAGCATGCCCAACCGGGACCTAGGGGCCACTGAAGCTTTCTTT	CASSMPNRDLGATEAFF
TRBJ2-4	.	TRBV6-2/TRBV6-3	.	TGTGCCAGCAGTCCCCGGGGGGCCAAAAACATTCAGTACTTC	CASSPRGAKNIQYF
TRBJ2-3	.	TRBV20-1	.	TGCAGTGCTAGCTTGGGGATTCGCACAGATACGCAGTATTTT	CSASLGIRTDTQYF
TRBJ2-7	.	TRBV7-8	.	TGTGCCAGCAGCTTAGGAAGGCGGGACGGAACCTACGAGCAGTACTTC	CASSLGRRDGTYEQYF
TRBJ2-1	few	TRBV7-2	.	TGTGCCAGCAGAGAAAGTAGCGGTTTCTCCTACAATGAGCAGTTCTTC	CASRESSGFSYNEQFF
TRBJ1-5	.	TRBV12-3/TRBV12-4	.	TGTGCCAGCAGTTTAGGGGCAGGGGCAAAACCCCAGCATTTT	CASSLGAGAKPQHF
TRBJ2-2	.	TRBV28	TRBD2	TGTGCCAGCAGTTTAGTGCGGGAGTGGAACACCGGGGAGCTGTTTTTT	CASSLVREWNTGELFF
TRBJ1-2	.	TRBV9	TRBD1	TGTGCCAGCAGCGTAGACGGGACAGGGGCTAACTATGGCTACACCTTC	CASSVDGTGANYGYTF
TRBJ2-7	few	TRBV18	TRBD2	TGTGCCAGTTCACCACCTACTAGCGGGATCCACTACGAGCAGTACTTC	CASSPPTSGIHYEQYF
TRBJ1-4	.	TRBV4-2	.	TGTGCCAGCAGCCAAGCTAGGGGGAAAAATGAAAAACTGTTTTTT	CASSQARGKNEKLFF
TRBJ1-6	many	TRBV4-3	.	TGCGCCAGCAGCCAACAGGGCTCCTATAATTCACCCCTCCACTTT	CASSQQGSYNSPLHF
TRBJ1-6	few	TRBV7-9	.	TGTGCCAGCAGCCAGGACGGAAGACGAAATTCACCCCTCCACTTT	CASSQDGRRNSPLHF
TRBJ2-7	.	TRBV4-3	TRBD2	TGCGCCAGCAGCCAAGGAACTAGCGGGACCCCCTACGAGCAGTACTTC	CASSQGTSGTPYEQYF
TRBJ2-3	.	TRBV11-2	.	TGTGCCAGCAGCTTAGGGATCTGGGCAGATACGCAGTATTTT	CASSLGIWADTQYF
TRBJ2-3	few	TRBV7-2	.	TGTGCCAGCAGCTTAGAGGGGGGATCCGATACGCAGTATTTT	CASSLEGGSDTQYF
TRBJ2-7	.	TRBV3-1	TRBD2	TGTGCCTCCTCCCAGGGGACTAGCGGGAGAGGTTCCTACGAGCAGTACTTC	CASSQGTSGRGSYEQYF
TRBJ1-6	few	TRBV5-1	.	TGCGCCAGCAGCTTGGTGGCTTCTGCTCGATCGGAGGGTTCACCCCTCCACTTT	CASSLVASARSEGSPLHF
TRBJ2-3	.	TRBV12-3/TRBV12-4	.	TGTGCCAGCAGTAATAGCGGCCGCCCAGATACGCAGTATTTT	CASSNSGRPDTQYF
TRBJ1-2	few	TRBV29-1	.	TGCAGCGTTGAAGATCCCCCTTCCGGCTATGGCTACACCTTC	CSVEDPPSGYGYTF
TRBJ2-3	.	TRBV20-1	TRBD2	TGCAGTGCTAGTTTTCTAGCGGGAACTTGGGCAGATACGCAGTATTTT	CSASFLAGTWADTQYF
TRBJ2-3	.	TRBV7-2	TRBD2	TGTGCCAGCAGCCCACGGGGGGTTCTAGCAGATACGCAGTATTTT	CASSPRGVLADTQYF
TRBJ2-5	few	TRBV5-1	.	TGCGCCAGCAGCTTGTCGGGGGTTGGGCAAGAGACCCAGTACTTC	CASSLSGVGQETQYF
TRBJ1-4	few	TRBV7-9	.	TGTGCCAGCAGCTTATCCGGGTTGGGTGAAAAACTGTTTTTT	CASSLSGLGEKLFF
TRBJ2-3	once	TRBV7-8	.	TGTGCCAGCAGCTTCCCCTCACAGAGCGTCTTCACAGATACGCAGTATTTT	CASSFPSQSVFTDTQYF
TRBJ1-5	.	TRBV27	TRBD1	TGTGCCAGCTCCAAGGGGACAGGGCCCAATCAGCCCCAGCATTTT	CASSKGTGPNQPQHF
TRBJ1-2	few	TRBV25-1	TRBD1	TGTGCCAGCAGTCCGGAGACAGGGCATCAGAGGAGCTACACCTTC	CASSPETGHQRSYTF
TRBJ2-7	few	TRBV20-1	.	TGCAGTGCTAGAGGGACAACAGTTTACTACGAGCAGTACTTC	CSARGTTVYYEQYF
TRBJ2-5	.	TRBV2	.	TGTGCCAGCAGGGCCCTGACAGACAGTCAAGAGACCCAGTACTTC	CASRALTDSQETQYF
TRBJ2-2	few	TRBV5-1	.	TGCGCCCGCAAAGTCACCGGGGAGCTGTTTTTT	CARKVTGELFF
TRBJ1-1	medium-sized	TRBV20-1	.	TGCAGTGCTAGAGCGACTGAGGGGGTAGGCACTGAAGCTTTCTTT	CSARATEGVGTEAFF
TRBJ2-3	few	TRBV6-2/TRBV6-3	.	TGTGCCAGCAGTACCGCCCGGAAGGTTGGCACAGATACGCAGTATTTT	CASSTARKVGTDTQYF
TRBJ2-7	.	TRBV20-1	.	TGCAGTGCTAGCCGGACAGCCCTGGACGAGCAGTACTTC	CSASRTALDEQYF
TRBJ1-1	few	TRBV20-1	.	TGCAGTGCTAGAGAGACAGTGAGGTTTAACGCTGAAGCTTTCTTT	CSARETVRFNAEAFF
TRBJ1-3	few	TRBV19	.	TGTGCCAGTAGTATGGGGAATTCTGGAAACACCATATATTTT	CASSMGNSGNTIYF
TRBJ1-1	.	TRBV20-1	TRBD1	TGCATTCCCAGGGGGACTGAAGCTTTCTTT	CIPRGTEAFF
TRBJ1-6	.	TRBV25-1	.	TGTGCCAGCAGTCCCCTCCTCCAGAATTCACCCCTCCACTTT	CASSPLLQNSPLHF
TRBJ2-2	.	TRBV7-2	.	TGTGCCAGCAGCTTAGAGGGGACGAATACCGGGGAGCTGTTTTTT	CASSLEGTNTGELFF
TRBJ2-3	.	TRBV6-2/TRBV6-3	.	TGTGCCAGCAGAAAACCGGGCCTTACGCAGTATTTT	CASRKPGLTQYF